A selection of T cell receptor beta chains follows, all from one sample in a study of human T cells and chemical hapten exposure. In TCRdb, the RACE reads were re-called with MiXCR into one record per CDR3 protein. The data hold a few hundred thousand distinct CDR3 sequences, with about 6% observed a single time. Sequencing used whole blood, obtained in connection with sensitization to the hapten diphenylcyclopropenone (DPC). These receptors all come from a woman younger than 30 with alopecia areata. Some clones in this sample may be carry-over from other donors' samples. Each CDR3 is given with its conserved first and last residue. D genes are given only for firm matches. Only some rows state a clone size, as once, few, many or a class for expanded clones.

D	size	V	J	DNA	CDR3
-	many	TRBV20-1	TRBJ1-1	TGCAGTGCTAGAGGACGGAAAAATTGGAACACTGAAGCTTTCTTT	CSARGRKNWNTEAFF
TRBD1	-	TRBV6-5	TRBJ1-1	TGTGCCAGCGGACGGGACAGGGTATACACTGAAGCTTTCTTT	CASGRDRVYTEAFF
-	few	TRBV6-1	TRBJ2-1	TGTGCCAGCAGTGAATCGAGCAGGGTCTACAATGAGCAGTTCTTC	CASSESSRVYNEQFF
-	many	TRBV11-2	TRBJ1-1	TGTGCCAGCAGCTTAGGAAGGGTTAAAGCTTTCTTT	CASSLGRVKAFF
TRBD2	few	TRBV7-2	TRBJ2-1	TGTGCCAGCAGCAGCCGGCGGGGGGCCCTTTACAATGAGCAGTTCTTC	CASSSRRGALYNEQFF
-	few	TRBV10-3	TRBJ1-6	TGTGCCATCAAGCCCCGAGGGAATTCACCCCTCCACTTT	CAIKPRGNSPLHF
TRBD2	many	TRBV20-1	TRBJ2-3	TGCAGTGCTACCGCCCGGGGGCGGGGGGCCGCAGATACGCAGTATTTT	CSATARGRGAADTQYF
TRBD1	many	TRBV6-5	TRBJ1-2	TGTGCCAGCAGCCAGGGGGCTGATGGCTACACCTTC	CASSQGADGYTF
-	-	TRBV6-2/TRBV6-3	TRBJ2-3	TGTGCCAGCACACAGACGGACACAGATACGCAGTATTTT	CASTQTDTDTQYF
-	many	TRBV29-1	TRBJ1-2	TGCAGCGTTGTCGGGCGGGGTGGCTACACCTTC	CSVVGRGGYTF
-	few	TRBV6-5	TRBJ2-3	TGTGCCAGCAGTTACGCGGGGGCCACAGATACGCAGTATTTT	CASSYAGATDTQYF
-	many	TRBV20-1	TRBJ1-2	TGCAGTGCTAGTTCCGGGAACTATGGCTACACCTTC	CSASSGNYGYTF
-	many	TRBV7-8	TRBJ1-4	TGTGCCAGCAGCTCCCTTAATGAAAAACTGTTTTTT	CASSSLNEKLFF
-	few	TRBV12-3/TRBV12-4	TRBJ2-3	TGTGCCAGCAGTCGGGGGACTTACACGCAGTATTTT	CASSRGTYTQYF
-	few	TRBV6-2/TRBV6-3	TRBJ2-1	TGTGCCAGCAGAGGATTCGAGGAGATTTACAATGAGCAGTTCTTC	CASRGFEEIYNEQFF
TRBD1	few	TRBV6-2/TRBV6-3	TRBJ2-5	TGTGCCAGCAGGAGGGACAGACAAGAGACCCAGTACTTC	CASRRDRQETQYF
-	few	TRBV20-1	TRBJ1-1	TGCAGTGCAAGGGAGGCGACTGAAGCTTTCTTT	CSAREATEAFF
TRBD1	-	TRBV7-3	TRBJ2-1	TGTGCCAGCAGCTTTGACAGGGGACCCTACAATGAGCAGTTCTTC	CASSFDRGPYNEQFF
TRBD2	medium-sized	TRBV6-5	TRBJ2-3	TGTGCCAGCAGTTACCCGGCTAGCGGGGGGTCAGATACGCAGTATTTT	CASSYPASGGSDTQYF
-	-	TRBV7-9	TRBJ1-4	TGTGCCAGCAGCTTAGGGGGGGCTCGAAGCCTTAATGAAAAACTGTTTTTT	CASSLGGARSLNEKLFF
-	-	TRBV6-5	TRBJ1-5	TGTGCCAGCAGTTACTCGAGGTTAGGTGTTCAGCCCCAGCATTTT	CASSYSRLGVQPQHF
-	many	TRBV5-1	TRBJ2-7	TGCGCCAGCAGCTTCCCGGGGCCAAGGCAAGGCGAGCAGTACTTC	CASSFPGPRQGEQYF
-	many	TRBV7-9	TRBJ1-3	TGTGCCAGCAGCTTAGCAGGGGACAGAAACACCATATATTTT	CASSLAGDRNTIYF
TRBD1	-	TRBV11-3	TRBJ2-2	TGTGCCAGCAGCCCGGGACAGGGGTTCGCGAACACCGGGGAGCTGTTTTTT	CASSPGQGFANTGELFF
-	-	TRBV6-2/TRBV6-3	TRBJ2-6	TGTGCCAGCACATGGGGGGTAGCTGGGGCCAACGTCCTGACTTTC	CASTWGVAGANVLTF
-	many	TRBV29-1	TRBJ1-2	TGCAGCGTCAACTTCGGTGGGGCAGGACGTAATGGCTACACCTTC	CSVNFGGAGRNGYTF
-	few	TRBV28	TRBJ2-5	TGTGCCAGCAGTCCGGGGACCCCGAAGACCCAGTACTTC	CASSPGTPKTQYF
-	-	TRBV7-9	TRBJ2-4	TGTGCCAGCAGCTCTAGTAACGCCGGGACAAACATTCAGTACTTC	CASSSSNAGTNIQYF
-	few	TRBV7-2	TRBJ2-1	TGTGCCAGCAGCTTACGGGTATATGAGCAGTTCTTC	CASSLRVYEQFF
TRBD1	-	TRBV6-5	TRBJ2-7	TGTGCCAGCAGTTGGGACAGGGCCCCCTACGAGCAGTACTTC	CASSWDRAPYEQYF
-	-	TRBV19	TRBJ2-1	TGTGCCAGTAGTGCCCGGGGGGCCGGTTGGAATGAGCAGTTCTTC	CASSARGAGWNEQFF
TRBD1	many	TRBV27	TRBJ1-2	TGTGCCAGCAGTTTCCGAGTAGGGGGCTTAGATGGCTACACCTTC	CASSFRVGGLDGYTF
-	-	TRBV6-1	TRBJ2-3	TGTGCCAGCAGTGATCGGATCGGGGGTAATACAGATACGCAGTATTTT	CASSDRIGGNTDTQYF
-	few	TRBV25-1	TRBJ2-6	TGTGCCAGCAGTGAATCGGACTTGCGCTCTGGGGCCAACGTCCTGACTTTC	CASSESDLRSGANVLTF
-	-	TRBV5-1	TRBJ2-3	TGCGCCAGCAGGGCAGGGCATTCTAGCACAGATACGCAGTATTTT	CASRAGHSSTDTQYF
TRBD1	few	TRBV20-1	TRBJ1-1	TGCAGTGCTAGGACTACAGGGGGCCGGACTGAAGCTTTCTTT	CSARTTGGRTEAFF
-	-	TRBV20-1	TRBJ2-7	TGCAGTGCTAGAGACCCACACCGGACCTACGAGCAGTACTTC	CSARDPHRTYEQYF
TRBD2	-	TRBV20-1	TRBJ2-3	TGCAGTGCTATAACTAGCGGCTTGACAGATACGCAGTATTTT	CSAITSGLTDTQYF
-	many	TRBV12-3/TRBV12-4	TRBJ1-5	TGTGCCAGCAGTTTAAGGGGTGGGGCGCAGCCCCAGCATTTT	CASSLRGGAQPQHF
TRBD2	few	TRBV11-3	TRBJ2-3	TGTGCCAGCAGCTTCGGGGGGTCACTCACAGATACGCAGTATTTT	CASSFGGSLTDTQYF
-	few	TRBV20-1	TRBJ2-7	TGCAGTGCTAGGGGTGAGGAGCAGTACTTC	CSARGEEQYF
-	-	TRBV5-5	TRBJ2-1	TGTGCCAGCAGCTTGGTTCGGACGGCTACCTACAATGAGCAGTTCTTC	CASSLVRTATYNEQFF
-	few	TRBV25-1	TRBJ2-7	TGTGCCAGCAGTGAATCGGGGAGCGACGAGCAGTACTTC	CASSESGSDEQYF
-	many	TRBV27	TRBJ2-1	TGTGCCAGCAAGGGGGGGGCCTACAATGAGCAGTTCTTC	CASKGGAYNEQFF
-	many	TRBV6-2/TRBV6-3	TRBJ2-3	TGTGCCAGCAGCAGACCCGAACACACAGATACGCAGTATTTT	CASSRPEHTDTQYF
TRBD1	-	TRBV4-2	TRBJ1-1	TGTGCCAGCAGTAACCCCCTGGGGACAGCGAACACTGAAGCTTTCTTT	CASSNPLGTANTEAFF
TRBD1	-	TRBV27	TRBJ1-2	TGTGCCAGCAGGGAACAGGGGGGTGGCTACACCTTC	CASREQGGGYTF
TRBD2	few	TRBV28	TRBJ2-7	TGTGCCAGCAGTCTCGGACTAGCGGGGGCCGCAGTGTACGAGCAGTACTTC	CASSLGLAGAAVYEQYF
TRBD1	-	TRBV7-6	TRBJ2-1	TGTGCCAGCAGCTTAGGGGGTGGGACAGTCAAGAGTGAGCAGTTCTTC	CASSLGGGTVKSEQFF
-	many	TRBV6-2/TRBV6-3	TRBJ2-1	TGTGCCAGCAGTTACTCGATAGCCAATGAGCAGTTCTTC	CASSYSIANEQFF
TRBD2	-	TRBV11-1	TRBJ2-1	TGTGCCAGCAGCCCGGGACTAGCGGGGGGTCCATTCTACAATGAGCAGTTCTTC	CASSPGLAGGPFYNEQFF
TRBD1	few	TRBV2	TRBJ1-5	TGTGCCAGCAGTCCCCGGGACAGGGGGTTTCCTAGCAATCAGCCCCAGCATTTT	CASSPRDRGFPSNQPQHF